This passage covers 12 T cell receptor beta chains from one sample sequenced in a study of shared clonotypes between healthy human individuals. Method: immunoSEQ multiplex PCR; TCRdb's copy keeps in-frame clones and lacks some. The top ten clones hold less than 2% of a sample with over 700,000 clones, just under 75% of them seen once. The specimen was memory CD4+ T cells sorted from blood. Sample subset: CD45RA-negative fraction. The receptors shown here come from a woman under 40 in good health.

CDR3 DNA: TGTGCCACCAGCAGGCTAGCGGATAGCACAGATACGCAGTATTTT. Translation: CATSRLADSTDTQYF. The chain is built from TRBV15 and TRBJ2-3; the match to TRBD2 covers 7 bases. The V segment lost 3 bases and the J segment 0 bases; nucleotides outside the gene matches: 3. Germline V CDR1 and CDR2: LNHNV, YYDKDF (reference sequence). This CDR3 region has 15 residues.

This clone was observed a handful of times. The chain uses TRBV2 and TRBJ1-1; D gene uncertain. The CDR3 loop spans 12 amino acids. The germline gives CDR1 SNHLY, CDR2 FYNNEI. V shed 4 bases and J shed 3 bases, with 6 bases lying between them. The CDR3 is CASSALYTEAFF. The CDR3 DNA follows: TGTGCCAGCAGTGCCCTGTACACTGAAGCTTTCTTT.

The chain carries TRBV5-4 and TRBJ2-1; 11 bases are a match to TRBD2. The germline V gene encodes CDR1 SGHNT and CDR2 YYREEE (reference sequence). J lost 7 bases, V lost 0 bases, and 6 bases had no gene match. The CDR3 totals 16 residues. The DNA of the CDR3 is TGTGCCAGCAGCTTGGATACTAGCGGGAGAAGGAATGAGCAGTTCTTC. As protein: CASSLDTSGRRNEQFF.

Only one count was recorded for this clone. Here the CDR3 DNA reads TGTGCCAGTAGTATAGATCCGACTAGCGGGAGCCGTGCGGGTGAGCAGTTCTTC. It codes for CASSIDPTSGSRAGEQFF. The chain carries TRBV19 and TRBJ2-1, with TRBD2 matching 12 bases. After removal of 0 bases from V and 9 bases from J, the junction contained 12 bases not matched to a gene. CDR1 and CDR2 from the germline V gene are LNHDA and SQIVND (reference sequence). The CDR3 has 18 amino acids.

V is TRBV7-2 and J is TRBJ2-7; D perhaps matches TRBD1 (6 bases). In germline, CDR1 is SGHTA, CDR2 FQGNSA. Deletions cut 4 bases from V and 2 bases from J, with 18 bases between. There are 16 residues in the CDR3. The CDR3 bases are TGTGCCAGCAGCTCCCCGAGGACAGACCGTACCTACGAGCAGTACTTC. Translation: CASSSPRTDRTYEQYF.

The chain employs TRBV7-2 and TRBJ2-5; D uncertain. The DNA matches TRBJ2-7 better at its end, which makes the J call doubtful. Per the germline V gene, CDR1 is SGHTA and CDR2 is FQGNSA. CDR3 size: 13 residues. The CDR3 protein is CASALGRLNEQYF. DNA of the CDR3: TGTGCCAGCGCTTTAGGACGGTTGAACGAGCAGTACTTC.

The CDR3 is CASSPATEAFF. Written as DNA, the CDR3 is TGTGCCAGCTCACCGGCCACTGAAGCTTTCTTT. V gene TRBV18 combines with J gene TRBJ1-1; D gene unclear. The CDR3 runs 11 residues. Germline-derived CDR1 and CDR2 are KGHSH and LQKENI. V was clipped by 3 bases and J by 4 bases, with 3 bases between them.

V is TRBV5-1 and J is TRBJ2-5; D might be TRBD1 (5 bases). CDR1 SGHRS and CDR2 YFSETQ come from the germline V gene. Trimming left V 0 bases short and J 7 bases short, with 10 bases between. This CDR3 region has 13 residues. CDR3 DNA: TGCGCCAGCAGCTTGGGGCAAACAGGGACCCAGTACTTC. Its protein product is CASSLGQTGTQYF.

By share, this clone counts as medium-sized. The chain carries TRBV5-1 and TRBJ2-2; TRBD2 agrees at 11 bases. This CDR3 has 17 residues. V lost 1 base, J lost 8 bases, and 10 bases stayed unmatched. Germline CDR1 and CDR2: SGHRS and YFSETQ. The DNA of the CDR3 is TGCGCCAGCAGCTTGTATCGCGGTCTAGCGGGAGGAGGGGAGCTGTTTTTT. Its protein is CASSLYRGLAGGGELFF.

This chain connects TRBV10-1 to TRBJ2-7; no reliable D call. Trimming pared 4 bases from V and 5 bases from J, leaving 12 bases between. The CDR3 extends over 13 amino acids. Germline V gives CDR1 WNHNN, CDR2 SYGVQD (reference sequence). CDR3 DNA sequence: TGCGCCAGCAGTGTCAGCCTAGTTGACGAGCAGTACTTC. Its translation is CASSVSLVDEQYF.

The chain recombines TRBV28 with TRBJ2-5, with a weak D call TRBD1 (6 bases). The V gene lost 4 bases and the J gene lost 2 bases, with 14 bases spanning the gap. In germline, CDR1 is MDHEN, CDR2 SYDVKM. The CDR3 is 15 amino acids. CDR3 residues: CASSWQGILQETQYF. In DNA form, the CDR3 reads TGTGCCAGCAGTTGGCAGGGGATCCTACAAGAGACCCAGTACTTC.

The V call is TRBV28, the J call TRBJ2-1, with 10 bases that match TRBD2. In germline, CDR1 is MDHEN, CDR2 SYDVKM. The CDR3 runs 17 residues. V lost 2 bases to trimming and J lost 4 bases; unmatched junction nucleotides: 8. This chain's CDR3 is CASSLGLAGVGYNEQFF. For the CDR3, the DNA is TGTGCCAGCAGTTTAGGCCTAGCGGGAGTAGGTTACAATGAGCAGTTCTTC.